This T cell receptor (beta chain) comes out of a study of T cells in Graves' hyperthyroidism and ophthalmopathy. Study results and caveats: Blood samples included most of the expanded thyroid clonotypes exceeding 0.001.

Hyperthyroidism of Graves' type that showed no ophthalmopathy progression within 18 months was stable. Diagnoses were made from clinical symptoms, serum measures (thyroxine and TRAb), thyroid ultrasound and orbital computed tomography. Out of roughly 9.1 ml of fresh peripheral blood came the PBMCs. CDR3 length: 13 amino acids. In germline, CDR1 is SGHRS, CDR2 YFSETQ. V was pared by 1 base and J by 5 bases, with 8 bases between. Amplified regions were TCR beta CDR3 sequences from RNA transcripts. Carried out on the TCR CDR3, a first-round RT-PCR used the HTBI primer set. TCRdb re-analysed the multiplex PCR reads in MiXCR, keeping a single row per CDR3 protein. The sample lists approximately 710,000 distinct CDR3 sequences, around 15% seen once, with about a sixth in the top ten. A word on this clonotype: Its target is not known.

The sample taken for sequencing was blood. The sequence derives from a man aged 45-60 years with Graves' hyperthyroidism. The chain couples TRBV5-1 to TRBJ2-3, with a tentative D call TRBD2 (5 bases). In nucleotides, the CDR3 is TGCGCCAGCAGCTTGCGGGAAATAGATACGCAGTATTTT. The encoded protein is CASSLREIDTQYF.